The clone carrying this T cell receptor beta chain has only a few counts. The antigen is not known. A universal primer site and UMIs were added as TCR cDNA was made by 5'RACE template switching. TCRdb re-called the 5' RACE reads through MiXCR, storing one row per CDR3 protein. Of 400,000 to 650,000 distinct CDR3 sequences detected, 21% appear once; the ten largest clones hold 15% to 20%. The data derive from a study of T cells after yellow fever vaccination. Study-level findings and limits: Highly abundant clonotypes carried over from the bulk population could end up in FACS-sorted repertoires as contaminants. It was a weaker secondary response, yet one that peaked faster, at day 5 versus 15.

Trimming shortened V by 0 bases and J by 1 base, and 12 bases separated the two germline ends. In germline, CDR1 is SGHRS, CDR2 YFSETQ. There are 16 residues in the CDR3. This clonotype was sampled from a man between 18 and 29 years old who received the YFV17D yellow fever vaccine. The sequenced sample was PBMCs, obtained 21 days after the first yellow fever vaccination. The chain joins TRBV5-1 to TRBJ2-3; D may be TRBD2 (5 bases). This CDR3 reads CASSLGLADGTDTQYF. CDR3 nucleotide sequence: TGCGCCAGCAGCTTGGGCCTAGCTGACGGCACAGATACGCAGTATTTT.